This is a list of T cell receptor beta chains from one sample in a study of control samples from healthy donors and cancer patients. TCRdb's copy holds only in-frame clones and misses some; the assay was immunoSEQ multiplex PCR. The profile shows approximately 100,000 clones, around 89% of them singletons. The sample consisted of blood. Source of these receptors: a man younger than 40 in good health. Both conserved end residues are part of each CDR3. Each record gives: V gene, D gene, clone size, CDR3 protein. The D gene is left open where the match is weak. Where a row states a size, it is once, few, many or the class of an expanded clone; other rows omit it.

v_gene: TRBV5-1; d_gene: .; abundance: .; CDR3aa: CASSLVGGINTGELFF
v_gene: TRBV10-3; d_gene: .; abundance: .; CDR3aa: CAISERYNEQFF
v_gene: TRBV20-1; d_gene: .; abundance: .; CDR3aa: CSARAVNEQFF
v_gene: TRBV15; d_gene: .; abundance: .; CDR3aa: CATSRDKGRQAYGYTF
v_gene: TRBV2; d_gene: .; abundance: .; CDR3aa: CASRRGGSNQPQHF
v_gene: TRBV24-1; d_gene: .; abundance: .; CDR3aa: CATSVQGGNQPQHF
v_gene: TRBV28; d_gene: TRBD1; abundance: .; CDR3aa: CASSLFQGALSTDTQYF
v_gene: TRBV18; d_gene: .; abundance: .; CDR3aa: CASSRGSAEGYTF
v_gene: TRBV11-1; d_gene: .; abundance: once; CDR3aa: CASSLIGLNTGELFF
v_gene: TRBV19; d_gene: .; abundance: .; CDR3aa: CASSPGVTAFF
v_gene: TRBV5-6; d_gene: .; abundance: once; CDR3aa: CASSFVGATDTQYF
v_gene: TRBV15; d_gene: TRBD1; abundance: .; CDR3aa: CATSRGDRGDEQYF
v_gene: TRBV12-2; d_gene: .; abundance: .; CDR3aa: CARRGQGETQYF
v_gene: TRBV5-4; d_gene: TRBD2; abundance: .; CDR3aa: CASSRGLAGGPFIDTQYF
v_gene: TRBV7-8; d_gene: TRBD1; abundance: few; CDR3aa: CASSFPVLTGTVNSPLHF
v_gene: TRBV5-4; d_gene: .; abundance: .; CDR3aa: CASSLVGGSDTQYF
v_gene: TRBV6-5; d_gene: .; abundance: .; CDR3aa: CASRVGGPQPQHF
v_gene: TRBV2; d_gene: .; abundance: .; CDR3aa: CASSEALRWERFF
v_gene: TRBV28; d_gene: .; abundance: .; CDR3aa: CASCGQRQLSNEKLFF
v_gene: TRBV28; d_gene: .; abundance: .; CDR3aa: CASRSVYGYTF
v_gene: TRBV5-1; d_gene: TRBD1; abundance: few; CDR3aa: CASSEGGGTNEKLFF
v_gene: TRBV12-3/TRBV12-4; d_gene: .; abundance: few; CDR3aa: CASSLIRSNEQFF
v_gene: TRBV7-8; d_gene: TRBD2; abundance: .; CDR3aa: CASSPFRLAGGFRETQYF
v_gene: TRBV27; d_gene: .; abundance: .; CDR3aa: CASSIAAGDHEAFF
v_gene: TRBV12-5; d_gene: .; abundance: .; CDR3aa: CASGLKIPRQENTGELFF
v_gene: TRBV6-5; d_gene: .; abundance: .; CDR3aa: CASSFTGSYEQYF
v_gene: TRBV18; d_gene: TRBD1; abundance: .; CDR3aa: CASRPGTGSKNIQYF
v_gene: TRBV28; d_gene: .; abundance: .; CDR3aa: CASSQTGINSYEQYF
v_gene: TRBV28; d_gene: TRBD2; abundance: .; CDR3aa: CASSFGLALYF
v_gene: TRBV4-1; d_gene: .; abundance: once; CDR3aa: CASSRANNYNEQFF
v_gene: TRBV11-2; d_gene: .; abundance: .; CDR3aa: CASSLDSPRYETQYF
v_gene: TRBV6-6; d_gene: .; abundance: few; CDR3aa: CASSPIPSPPDGPRTYGYTF
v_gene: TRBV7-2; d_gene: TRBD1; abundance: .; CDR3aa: CASSLSQGGAEKLFF